This T cell receptor (beta chain) stems from a study of blood T cell repertoires in COVID-19 (dated by TCRdb to the early 2020s). Concerning the study at large: Collaborator samples came from the United States, Italy and Spain and covered acute and convalescent phases of COVID-19. The dataset comprised deeply sampled blood TCRbeta repertoires from subjects exposed to, actively infected with, or recovered from COVID-19. The repertoires were released in a freely available public database intended as a resource for research on the immune response to SARS-CoV-2. Samples were obtained from the ongoing ImmuneRACE study (first 160 participants) and from 1,254 subjects provided by 6 global collaborators. Where available, HLA class I and class II types were taken from metadata supplied by the sample provider and were not determined by assay-based typing. A de-identified subject ID, COVID-19 status, age in years and sex were almost always included in the sample metadata. The prospective study material was composed of cDNA or gDNA derived from T cells, B-cell-depleted T cells, or PBMCs.

TCRbeta CDR3 regions were amplified from genomic DNA using the immunoSEQ Assay, a bias-controlled multiplex PCR. As for the authors' bioinformatics: Nucleated cell counts per sample were estimated from amplification of reference gene primers within the assay. To quantify the absolute abundance of each unique TCRbeta CDR3 rearrangement, sequence reads were collapsed and filtered. For each sample, productive Simpson clonality was calculated as the square root of Simpson's diversity index across productive rearrangements. Imported from immuneACCESS, the table was reduced by TCRdb to in-frame sequences with V and J called. These copies leave out some clones; in studies compared against another copy, an unresolved V gene accounts for under half, and the cause of the remainder is not known. The V and J calls and clone size are taken from that table; D and trimming were inferred from the DNA. The sample has fewer than 120,000 clones on record, about 80% of them singletons. The top ten constitute 16% of the sample.

Each collaborating institution followed its own protocols to collect whole blood in K2EDTA tubes. Collaborator samples were shipped for TCRbeta analysis as frozen whole blood, isolated PBMCs, or DNA extracted from either sample type. The investigation overall reported the following: The amount of clinical and demographic metadata varied by source and participant and was provided uncurated.

CDR1 and CDR2 (SQVTM, ANQGSEA) derive from the germline V gene. Counted from cysteine to phenylalanine, this CDR3 has 14 amino acids. Just the 42-base CDR3 DNA is kept, in frame starting at base 1. Relative to germline, V is missing 6 bases and J is missing 4 bases, with 6 bases of the junction outside any gene match. A note on this clone: No antigen is known for it. Per-nucleotide qualities are absent, and no much larger clonotype sits a single base away.

Rearrangement joined TRBV29-1 to TRBJ2-1; the central 10 bases match TRBD1. Sequencing input: peripheral blood. The TCR originated in a woman older than 75 with active or convalescent COVID-19. This receptor carries the CDR3 CSVGRDRGYNEQFF. At the DNA level, the sequence is TGCAGCGTCGGAAGGGACAGGGGTTACAATGAGCAGTTCTTC.